This T cell receptor (beta chain) comes out of a study of T cells in Graves' hyperthyroidism and ophthalmopathy. Many counts were recorded for this clonotype. Stable disease denoted Graves' hyperthyroidism without ophthalmopathy progression within 18 months. Patients were aged 18 to 65, had disease duration under 2 months, and had newly diagnosed hyperthyroidism. Each diagnosis drew on symptoms, thyroxine, TRAb, thyroid ultrasound and orbital computed tomography findings. Template material for amplifying TCR beta CDR3 regions consisted of RNA transcripts. The study used the HTBI primer set for a first-round RT-PCR of the TCR CDR3. TCRdb reanalysed the multiplex PCR reads using MiXCR and keeps one entry per CDR3 protein. The sample shows about 350,000 distinct CDR3 sequences, 15% to 20% of them seen only once. The sequenced sample consisted of blood. This receptor was identified in a woman aged 18-30 years with Graves' hyperthyroidism.

The CDR3 reads CASSLRTSFYEQYF. In DNA, the CDR3 is TGCGCCAGCAGCTTACGGACTAGCTTCTACGAGCAGTACTTC. The gene calls are TRBV5-1 and TRBJ2-7; 8 positions agree with TRBD2. Germline V gene lookup returns CDR1 SGHRS and CDR2 YFSETQ. The V segment lost 2 bases and the J segment 3 bases; nucleotides outside the gene matches: 4. The length of the CDR3 is 14 residues. Complete variable domain (other parts from reference TRBV5-1 and TRBJ2-7): KAGVTQTPRYLIKTRGQQVTLSCSPISGHRSVSWYQQTPGQGLQFLFEYFSETQRNKGNFPGRFSGRQFSNSRSEMNVSTLELGDSALYLCASSLRTSFYEQYFGPGTRLTVT.